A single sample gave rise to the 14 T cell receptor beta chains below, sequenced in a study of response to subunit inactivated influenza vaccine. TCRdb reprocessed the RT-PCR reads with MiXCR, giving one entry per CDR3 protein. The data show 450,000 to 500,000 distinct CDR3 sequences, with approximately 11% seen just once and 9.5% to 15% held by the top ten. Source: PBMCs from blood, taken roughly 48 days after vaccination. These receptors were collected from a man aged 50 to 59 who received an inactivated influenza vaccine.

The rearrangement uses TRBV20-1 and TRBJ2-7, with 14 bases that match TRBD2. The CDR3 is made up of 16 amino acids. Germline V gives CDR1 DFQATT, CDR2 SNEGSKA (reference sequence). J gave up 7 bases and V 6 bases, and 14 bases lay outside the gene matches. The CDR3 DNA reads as TGCAGTGCCCCCCCCGGGACTAGCGGGGGAGCTTGGGAGCAGTACTTC. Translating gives CSAPPGTSGGAWEQYF.

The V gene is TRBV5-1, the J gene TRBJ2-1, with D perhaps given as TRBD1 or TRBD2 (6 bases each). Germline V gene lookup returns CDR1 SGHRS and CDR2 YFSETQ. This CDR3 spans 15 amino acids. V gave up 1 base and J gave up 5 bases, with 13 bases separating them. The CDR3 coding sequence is TGCGCCAGCAGCTTGTCCGGGGGCGGAAACAATGAGCAGTTCTTC. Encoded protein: CASSLSGGGNNEQFF.

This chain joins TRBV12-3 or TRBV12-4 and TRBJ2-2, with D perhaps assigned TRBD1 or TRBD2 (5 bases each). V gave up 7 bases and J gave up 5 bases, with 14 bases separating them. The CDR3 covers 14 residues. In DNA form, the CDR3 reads TGTGCCAGCAACCGGGGCGAGGGAACCGGGGAGCTGTTTTTT. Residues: CASNRGEGTGELFF.

CDR3 residues: CASSLEGTAYNEQFF. The CDR3 DNA sequence: TGTGCCAGCAGCTTAGAAGGGACAGCCTACAATGAGCAGTTCTTC. The chain recombines TRBV7-9 with TRBJ2-1, with 7 bases matching TRBD1. Per the germline V gene, CDR1 is SEHNR and CDR2 is FQNEAQ (reference sequence). V lost 1 base and J lost 2; bases outside the gene matches: 2. This CDR3 spans 15 amino acids.

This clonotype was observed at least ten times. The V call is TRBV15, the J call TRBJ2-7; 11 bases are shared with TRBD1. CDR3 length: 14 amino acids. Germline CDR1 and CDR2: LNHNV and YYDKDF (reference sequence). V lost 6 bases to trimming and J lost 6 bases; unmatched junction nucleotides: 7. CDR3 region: CATRSGTGGTEQYF. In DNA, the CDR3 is TGTGCCACCAGGTCAGGGACAGGGGGAACCGAGCAGTACTTC.

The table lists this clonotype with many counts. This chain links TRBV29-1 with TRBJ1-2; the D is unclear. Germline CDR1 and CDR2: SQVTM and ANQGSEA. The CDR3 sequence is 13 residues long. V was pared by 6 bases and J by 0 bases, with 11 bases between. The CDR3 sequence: CSVRSDTNYGYTF. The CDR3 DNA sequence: TGCAGCGTGCGTTCTGACACTAACTATGGCTACACCTTC.

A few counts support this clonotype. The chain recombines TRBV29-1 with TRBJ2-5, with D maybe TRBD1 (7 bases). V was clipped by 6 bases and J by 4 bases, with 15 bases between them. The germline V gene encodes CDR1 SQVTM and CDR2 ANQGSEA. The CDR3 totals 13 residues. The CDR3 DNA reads TGCAGCGTCAGGGGGGCCGACCGAGAGACCCAGTACTTC. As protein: CSVRGADRETQYF.

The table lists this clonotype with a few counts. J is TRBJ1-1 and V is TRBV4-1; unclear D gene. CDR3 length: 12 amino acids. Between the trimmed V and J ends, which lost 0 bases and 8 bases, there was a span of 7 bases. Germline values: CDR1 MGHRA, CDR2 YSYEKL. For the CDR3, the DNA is TGCGCCAGCAGCCAAGAGGTAGGGGAAGCTTTCTTT. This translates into CASSQEVGEAFF.

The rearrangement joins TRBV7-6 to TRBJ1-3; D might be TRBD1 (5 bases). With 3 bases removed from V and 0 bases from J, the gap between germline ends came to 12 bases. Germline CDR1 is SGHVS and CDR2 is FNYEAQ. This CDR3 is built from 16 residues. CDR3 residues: CASSLQGPYSGNTIYF. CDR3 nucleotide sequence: TGTGCCAGCAGCTTGCAGGGACCCTACTCTGGAAACACCATATATTTT.

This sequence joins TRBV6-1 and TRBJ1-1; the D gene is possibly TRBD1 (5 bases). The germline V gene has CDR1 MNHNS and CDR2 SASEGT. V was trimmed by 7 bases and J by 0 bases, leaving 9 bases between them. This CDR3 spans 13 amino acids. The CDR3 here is CASTLTVNTEAFF. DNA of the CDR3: TGTGCCAGCACCCTGACAGTGAACACTGAAGCTTTCTTT.

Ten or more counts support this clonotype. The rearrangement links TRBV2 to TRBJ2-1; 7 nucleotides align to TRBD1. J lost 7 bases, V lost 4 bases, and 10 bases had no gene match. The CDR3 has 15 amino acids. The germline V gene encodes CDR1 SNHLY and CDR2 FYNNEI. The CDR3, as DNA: TGTGCCAGCAGTGTTTTTGAGGGGGCCGGGAATGAGCAGTTCTTC. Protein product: CASSVFEGAGNEQFF.

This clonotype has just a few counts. CDR3 sequence reads: CASSYSKGVLRDPGANVLTF. The DNA for the CDR3 is TGTGCCAGCAGTTACTCGAAAGGGGTCCTCAGGGACCCTGGGGCCAACGTCCTGACTTTC. This chain links TRBV6-2 or TRBV6-3 with TRBJ2-6; D may be TRBD1 or TRBD2 (5 bases each). V was trimmed by 0 bases and J by 2 bases, leaving 20 bases between them. Germline V lookup: CDR1 MNHEY, CDR2 SVGEGT. This CDR3 is built from 20 residues.

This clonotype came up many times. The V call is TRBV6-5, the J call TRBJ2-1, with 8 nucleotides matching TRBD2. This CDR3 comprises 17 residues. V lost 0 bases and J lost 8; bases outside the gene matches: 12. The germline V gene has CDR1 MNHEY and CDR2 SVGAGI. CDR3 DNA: TGTGCCAGCAGTTACTCGATTTACCGGGGGGGAACCGATGAGCAGTTCTTC. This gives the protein CASSYSIYRGGTDEQFF.

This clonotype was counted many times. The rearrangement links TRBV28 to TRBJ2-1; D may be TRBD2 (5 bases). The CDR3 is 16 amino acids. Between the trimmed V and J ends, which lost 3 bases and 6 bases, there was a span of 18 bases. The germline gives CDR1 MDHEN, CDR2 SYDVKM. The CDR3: CASSFPLEGPGNEQFF. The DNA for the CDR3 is TGTGCCAGCAGTTTTCCCCTTGAGGGTCCGGGCAATGAGCAGTTCTTC. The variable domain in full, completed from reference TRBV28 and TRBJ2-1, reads DVKVTQSSRYLVKRTGEKVFLECVQDMDHENMFWYRQDPGLGLRLIYFSYDVKMKEKGDIPEGYSVSREKKERFSLILESASTNQTSMYLCASSFPLEGPGNEQFFGPGTRLTVL.